A single T cell receptor beta chain is shown here with its context. Its target is unknown. 60 Vbeta and 13 Jbeta primers were used in PCR. Assay used: immunoSEQ multiplex PCR; TCRdb lists only in-frame clones, some missing. The table includes about 160,000 clones, around three quarters detected once. Donors showed nominal health when sampled, although they likely had unrecorded immune exposures. This sample was included in a study of cytomegalovirus exposure and HLA in healthy donors. Broader study findings: The authors later found most CMV-associated TCR beta chains appeared HLA-restricted.

Trimming removed 2 bases from V and 8 bases from J; junction bases left unmatched: 9. The length of the CDR3 is 15 residues. Germline CDR1 and CDR2: SGHTA and FQGNSA. The sequence was collected from a woman in her twenties or thirties in good health and CMV-seronegative. The chain couples TRBV7-2 to TRBJ2-3, with 8 nucleotides matching TRBD2. Sequences were obtained from PBMCs. The CDR3 sequence is CASSLIRGGLGTQYF. Written as DNA, the CDR3 is TGTGCCAGCAGCTTAATTCGGGGGGGCCTCGGTACGCAGTATTTT.